This T cell receptor (beta chain) was captured by sequencing in a study of blood T cell repertoires in COVID-19. Using immunoSEQ multiplex PCR, the repertoire was profiled, and TCRdb retains in-frame clones only, with some absent. Among fewer than 250,000 clones listed, around 82% were seen once. Per germline, CDR1 GTSNPN and CDR2 SVGIG (reference sequence). V was clipped by 1 base and J by 0 bases, with 4 bases between them. The CDR3 runs to 13 residues. The sequencing input was peripheral blood. This sequence joins TRBV30 and TRBJ1-3, with D hard to call. The clonotype originates from a woman aged 65 to 85 with acute or convalescent COVID-19. For the CDR3, the DNA is TGTGCCTGGAGTGGCAGCTCTGGAAACACCATATATTTT. Translation gives CAWSGSSGNTIYF.